The entry below describes one T cell receptor beta chain. The target antigen is unknown. One end of the junction fails to match germline, which may point to a read error. Germline V CDR1 and CDR2: MGHRA, YSYEKL. This CDR3 comprises 14 residues. This record belongs to a study of T cell responses to AZD1222 COVID-19 vaccine. Study-wide findings and caveats: At baseline, seropositivity was found in only a handful of AZD1222 recipients. Females made up more of the donors, who were largely white British, and clonal diversity may have come out too low. Spike-spanning, vaccine-associated CD4 TCRs were dominant at 160-218 and 743-854.

Produced via immunoSEQ multiplex PCR; TCRdb's table is partial and in-frame only. The sample shows some 100,000 clones, about 88% of them seen only once. The chain employs TRBV4-1 and TRBJ2-1, with D unresolved. The sequencing used peripheral blood, collected on day 0 of AZD1222 vaccination. This sequence originates from an adult in good health. Written as DNA, the CDR3 is TGCGCCAGCAGCCAAGATCGGGTCTACCATGAGCAGTTCTTC. Translation: CASSQDRVYHEQFF.